Sequencing of this TCR beta chain was carried out in a study of T cell repertoires in cytomegalovirus infection. Whole-study findings and limits: Cumulative frequency (of public TCR beta family members) identified carriers of CMV plus the relevant HLA.

CDR1 is SNHLY, CDR2 FYNNEI, per germline. The V and J ends lost 10 bases and 3 bases respectively, with 15 bases between them. The CDR3 totals 13 residues. A single record per CDR3 protein comes from TCRdb applying MiXCR to the reads. The sample has about 460,000 distinct CDR3 sequences; approximately 11% are singletons. This clonotype was detected once. Its antigen is unknown. This receptor was obtained from a human donor in good health (CMV status not recorded). Some clones in this sample may be carry-over from other donors' samples. Sequenced: PBMCs. The chain recombines TRBV2 with TRBJ1-1; D possibly corresponds to TRBD1 (6 bases). CDR3 sequence reads: CATPGGADTEAFF. The CDR3 DNA is TGTGCCACTCCGGGGGGGGCGGACACTGAAGCTTTCTTT.